The T cell receptor (beta chain) under discussion was sequenced for a study of cytotoxic CD8 clonotypes in ibrutinib-treated CLL (dated by TCRdb to about 2021). Regarding the research as a whole: In this cohort, some 16 patients were treatment-naive and approximately twelve were relapsed/refractory, while some 17 had unmutated IGHV. Partial responses were observed in roughly 24 patients and complete responses in 2; after a median follow-up of 68 months, remission was maintained in approximately 14 patients and progression was observed in approximately 12. The response samples were drawn at a median of approximately 12 months into treatment, with a range of roughly 6 to 40 months. Samples averaged roughly 280,000 productive templates and roughly 86,000 productive rearrangements. Of the 86 people in the trial, some 28 had longitudinal samples available. Cryopreserved peripheral blood mononuclear cells were collected before treatment, at response, and at either disease progression or sustained remission. Patients were still on ibrutinib when every remission and progressive disease sample was collected.

A MiSeq instrument was used for deep resolution sequencing, which targeted depths ranging from 1 in 1 million up to 1 in 200,000 T cells, with coverage averaging 10x for each clonotype. The immunoSEQ hsTCRB Kit was used to generate TCR beta libraries. Per the authors' processing: The data were analyzed with ImmunoSEQ Analyzer and ImmunoSEQ Data Assistant, and V, D and J gene assignments followed IMGT definitions. Clonality, which ranges from 0 to 1, was calculated by subtracting the normalized Shannon entropy of productive rearrangement frequencies from one. Public clonotype analysis was restricted to overrepresented clonotypes comprising at least 0.05% of each patient's repertoire. Repertoires from about a dozen age-matched healthy donors in immuneACCESS were used as clonality controls. TCRdb took this table from immuneACCESS and kept in-frame rearrangements with V and J called. Such tables lack part of the clones; where checked against another copy, unresolved V genes explain under half of the gap, and the rest is unexplained. Clone size and V and J calls were adopted from that table, with D and trimming inferred from the DNA. The table for this sample lists tens of thousands of clones; 50% to 70% of them were counted only once. The top ten constitute roughly 20% of the sample.

The sample's time point label, in plain terms: approximately 25 months on ibrutinib. Approximately 2 micrograms of genomic DNA were extracted from cryopreserved PBMCs for TCR beta library preparation. Longitudinal blood samples from CLL patients on ibrutinib monotherapy underwent high-throughput TCR beta sequencing. The patients took part in an open-label, single-center phase 2 trial of ibrutinib monotherapy. On the study overall, not on this receptor specifically: Sampling times were not matched between sustained-remission and progressing patients, and lymph node repertoires were not studied. Clonality rose at ibrutinib response, remained stable during sustained remission, and dropped back toward baseline at progression. Baseline clonality exceeded that of age-matched healthy donors and correlated strongly with circulating CD8+ T-cell counts. Public clonotypes were found to be uncommon and were observed to contract or remain stable during treatment; the increase in clonality was shown to reflect expansion of private clonotypes at ibrutinib response.

From V the trimming removes 1 base and from J it removes 5 bases, while the gene matches leave 5 bases of the junction unaccounted for. The CDR3, cysteine through phenylalanine, is 16 amino acids long. The retained sequence is limited to the CDR3, 48 bases, with the frame set at the first base. Per the germline V gene, KGHSH is the CDR1 and LQKENI is the CDR2. Notes on this clone: It has no known antigen specificity. No per-base quality is available; no much larger clone lies one base away. Other DNA sequences within the sample encode an identical CDR3.

Recombination linked TRBV18 to TRBJ2-2; TRBD2 agrees with 9 junctional bases. The TCR originated in a human donor with chronic lymphocytic leukemia. The sequencing here drew on PBMCs, taken after 24 months of ibrutinib treatment. CDR3 sequence: CASSPLAGGETGELFF. Here is the DNA: TGTGCCAGCTCACCACTCGCGGGAGGGGAAACCGGGGAGCTGTTTTTT.